The 11 T cell receptor beta chains listed next were all sequenced from one sample in a study of cytomegalovirus exposure and HLA in healthy donors. With 60 Vbeta and 13 Jbeta primers, the PCR was carried out. The protocol was immunoSEQ multiplex PCR, while the TCRdb copy is restricted to in-frame clones and leaves out a portion. The table shows some 160,000 clones, with around three quarters occurring only once. Sequencing was done on a sample of PBMCs. The receptor set was obtained from a middle-aged woman in good health and CMV-seronegative.

The rearrangement links TRBV6-5 to TRBJ2-5, with D possibly being TRBD1 (6 bases). The better agreement between TRBJ2-7 and the DNA end casts doubt on the J call. Germline values: CDR1 MNHEY, CDR2 SVGAGI. The CDR3 spans 14 residues. CDR3 in amino acids: CASTQGLRSYEQYF. Here the CDR3 DNA reads TGTGCCAGCACCCAGGGGTTGCGCTCCTACGAGCAGTACTTC.

This clone appeared a single time. The chain recombines TRBV7-8 with TRBJ1-2; D is uncertain. Germline V gene sequence: CDR1 SGHVS, CDR2 FQNEAQ. The germline V and J ends were trimmed by 4 bases and 2 bases, with 14 bases remaining between them. The CDR3 is made up of 15 amino acids. The CDR3 is CASSSRTAVNYGYTF. CDR3 in DNA: TGTGCCAGCAGCTCCCGTACCGCAGTAAACTATGGCTACACCTTC.

This clone appeared a single time. It is unclear where the CDR3 begins or ends on the DNA, so no DNA is shown, and the CDR3 is as TCRdb lists it. The V gene is TRBV19, the J gene TRBJ2-6; the table's TRBD1 call for D was not verified on the DNA. Germline CDR1 and CDR2: LNHDA and SQIVND (reference sequence). The CDR3 contains 18 residues when both ends are counted. This chain's CDR3 is CASTSDRGLLSGANVLTF.

The chain carries TRBV5-1 and TRBJ2-5, with D hard to call. The V gene's germline CDR1 is SGHRS and CDR2 YFSETQ. The CDR3 contains 14 residues. Deletions cut 0 bases from V and 4 bases from J, with 10 bases between. This chain's CDR3 is CASSLDQLGETQYF. The CDR3 DNA follows: TGCGCCAGCAGCTTGGACCAGCTAGGAGAGACCCAGTACTTC.

The chain couples TRBV5-6 to TRBJ2-7; 10 nucleotides match TRBD2. With 0 bases clipped from V and 1 base from J, the junction kept 7 bases outside the gene matches. CDR3 length: 17 residues. The germline V gene encodes CDR1 SGHDT and CDR2 YYEEEE. In DNA form, the CDR3 reads TGTGCCAGCAGCTTGGCTCTAGCGGGAGAGGATTCCTACGAGCAGTACTTC. Its protein product is CASSLALAGEDSYEQYF.

This clone was seen once. The rearrangement uses TRBV28 and TRBJ1-5; 7 bases fit TRBD1. The CDR3 is made up of 16 amino acids. Germline V gene sequence: CDR1 MDHEN, CDR2 SYDVKM. V gave up 3 bases and J gave up 6 bases; unmatched junction bases: 11. CDR3 coding DNA: TGTGCCAGCAGTTTGCCGCCAAGACAGGGCAGTCAGCCCCAGCATTTT. This translates into CASSLPPRQGSQPQHF.

This CDR3 is CASSSTGGFNQPQHF. The CDR3, as DNA: TGTGCCAGCAGCTCGACAGGGGGGTTTAATCAGCCCCAGCATTTT. The chain employs TRBV7-2 and TRBJ1-5, with TRBD1 identical over 9 bases. Germline V gene sequence: CDR1 SGHTA, CDR2 FQGNSA. This CDR3 comprises 15 residues. Losses at the gene ends were 4 bases for V and 4 bases for J; bases not matched to a gene: 5.

This clone was detected many times. For the CDR3, the DNA is TGTGCCAGCAGTCCATACAGGGCACTTCTGTTTTTT. This sequence encodes CASSPYRALLFF. The chain recombines TRBV6-6 with TRBJ1-4, with D maybe TRBD1 (6 bases). Germline V gene sequence: CDR1 MNHNY, CDR2 SVGAGI (reference sequence). The V gene lost 5 bases and the J gene lost 14 bases, with 15 bases spanning the gap. The CDR3 contains 12 residues.

Notes on this clone: Distinct nucleotide sequences in the sample also encode this CDR3. The gene calls are TRBV5-1 and TRBJ1-5, with D perhaps matching TRBD1 (5 bases). Germline assignment: CDR1 SGHRS and CDR2 YFSETQ. This CDR3 is built from 15 residues. Trimming pared 4 bases from V and 5 bases from J, leaving 16 bases between. The CDR3 nucleotides read TGCGCCAGCAGCCCTGGGGATAGGGGCCATCAGCCCCAGCATTTT. Residues: CASSPGDRGHQPQHF.

The chain couples TRBV4-3 to TRBJ2-5; 9 bases line up with TRBD2. Germline trimming cut 0 bases from V and 6 bases from J; bases unmatched to any gene: 8. Per the germline V gene, CDR1 is LGHNA and CDR2 is YSLEER. The CDR3 length is 16 residues. The CDR3 protein is CASSQDAGGPVKTQYF. The CDR3 DNA sequence: TGCGCCAGCAGCCAAGACGCGGGAGGGCCGGTGAAGACCCAGTACTTC.

This clone was picked up a small number of times. The chain employs TRBV28 and TRBJ1-1; the D is unclear. The CDR3 contains 12 residues. The germline CDR1 and CDR2 sequences are MDHEN and SYDVKM. V was trimmed by 1 base and J by 8 bases, leaving 8 bases between them. The CDR3 loop is CASSLLSGEAFF. CDR3 DNA: TGTGCCAGCAGTTTATTAAGCGGAGAAGCTTTCTTT.